A selection of T cell receptor beta chains follows, all from one sample in a study of T cell responses to AZD1222 COVID-19 vaccine. Method: immunoSEQ multiplex PCR; TCRdb's copy keeps in-frame clones and lacks some. The repertoire includes roughly 140,000 clones, 75% to 95% of them detected once, and 3.2% sits in the top ten. The sequenced sample was peripheral blood, obtained 28 days after the second AZD1222 dose. These receptors originate from an adult who received the AZD1222 COVID-19 vaccine. Both conserved end residues are part of each CDR3. D genes are given only for firm matches. A clone size is listed for some rows: how often the clone was seen (once, few, many), or a class if it is expanded.

TRBJ1-2 | . | . | TRBV30 | CAWTVSGNANYGYTF | TGTGCCTGGACCGTTAGTGGCAATGCAAACTATGGCTACACCTTC
TRBJ1-3 | . | TRBD1 | TRBV18 | CASSPPTGYANTIYF | TGTGCCAGCTCACCACCGACAGGGTATGCCAACACCATATATTTT
TRBJ2-7 | . | . | TRBV2 | CASSEGGTGRLARF | TGTGCCAGCAGTGAAGGGGGGACGGGGAGGTTAGCTCGGTTC
TRBJ1-5 | . | TRBD1 | TRBV6-5 | CASGTGNQPQHF | TGTGCCAGCGGGACAGGGAACCAGCCCCAGCATTTT
TRBJ1-1 | . | TRBD1 | TRBV9 | CASSGGGWGTEAFF | TGTGCCAGCAGCGGAGGGGGCTGGGGCACTGAAGCTTTCTTT
TRBJ1-5 | . | . | TRBV3-1/TRBV3-2 | CASSQEAGTAQPQHF | TGTGCCAGCAGCCAAGAGGCAGGGACGGCTCAGCCCCAGCATTTT
TRBJ2-4 | . | . | TRBV19 | CASSIVDRKNIQYF | TGTGCCAGTAGTATAGTTGACCGAAAAAACATTCAGTACTTC
TRBJ1-2 | . | . | TRBV5-1 | CASSLDVSYGYTF | TGCGCCAGCAGCTTGGATGTAAGCTATGGCTACACCTTC
TRBJ2-3 | . | TRBD2 | TRBV2 | CASTGVSGMVDTQYF | TGTGCCAGCACCGGGGTGAGCGGGATGGTAGATACGCAGTATTTT
TRBJ2-1 | once | TRBD2 | TRBV11-2 | CASSLESGRASYNEQFF | TGTGCCAGCAGCTTAGAAAGCGGGAGGGCCTCATACAATGAGCAGTTCTTC
TRBJ1-2 | . | . | TRBV30 | CAWAGQNYGYTF | TGTGCCTGGGCCGGACAGAACTATGGCTACACCTTC
TRBJ2-7 | . | . | TRBV7-8 | CASSRTGRIYEQYF | TGTGCCAGCAGCCGAACTGGGCGGATCTACGAGCAGTACTTC
TRBJ2-7 | few | TRBD2 | TRBV14 | CASSQDLAGGSSYEQYF | TGTGCCAGCAGCCAAGACTTAGCGGGAGGGAGCTCCTACGAGCAGTACTTC
TRBJ1-2 | . | . | TRBV25-1 | CASSHRGGYGYTF | TGTGCCAGCAGTCATCGGGGAGGGTATGGCTACACCTTC
TRBJ1-2 | . | . | TRBV5-1 | CASSLDQDSYYGYTF | TGCGCCAGCAGCTTAGACCAGGACAGCTACTATGGCTACACCTTC
TRBJ2-7 | . | . | TRBV7-8 | CASSLAEGYGYEQYF | TGTGCCAGCAGCTTAGCGGAGGGGTACGGTTACGAGCAGTACTTC
TRBJ2-3 | . | . | TRBV5-1 | CASSSGPERDTQYF | TGCGCCAGCAGCTCTGGTCCCGAAAGAGATACGCAGTATTTT
TRBJ1-1 | . | TRBD1 | TRBV10-3 | CAIRAGTGNTEAFF | TGTGCCATCAGAGCCGGGACAGGGAACACTGAAGCTTTCTTT
TRBJ2-1 | . | TRBD2 | TRBV5-1 | CASSTGLAGEGEQFF | TGCGCCAGCAGCACGGGACTAGCGGGCGAGGGTGAGCAGTTCTTC